The 6 T cell receptor beta chains below come from one sample, sequenced in a study of cytomegalovirus exposure and HLA in healthy donors. Both 60 Vbeta primers and 13 Jbeta primers went into the PCR. Sequencing used immunoSEQ multiplex PCR; TCRdb keeps in-frame clones, though not all of them. In the table there are about 210,000 clones, 82% of which are singletons. The specimen sequenced was PBMCs. Every receptor here comes from a man aged 40-55 years in good health and CMV-seropositive.

The rearrangement uses TRBV6-4 and TRBJ2-7, with D possibly being TRBD1 (5 bases). CDR3 length: 13 amino acids. Per the germline V gene, CDR1 is MRHNA and CDR2 is SNTAGT. V lost 7 bases, J lost 5 bases, and 15 bases lay in between. In DNA form, the CDR3 reads TGTGCCAGCACCCCGCCTTGGGGCAACGAGCAGTACGTC. Encoded protein: CASTPPWGNEQYV.

This chain uses TRBV5-1 with TRBJ2-3, with TRBD1 matching 7 bases. V was pared by 1 base and J by 0 bases, with 5 bases of the junction left unmatched. The CDR3 is 16 residues long. Germline V CDR1 and CDR2: SGHRS, YFSETQ. The DNA of the CDR3 is TGCGCCAGCAGCTTGCTAACAGGGGCTAGCACAGATACGCAGTATTTT. It is translated as CASSLLTGASTDTQYF.

This clone was recorded a few times. The V gene is TRBV5-1, the J gene TRBJ2-2, with D possibly TRBD2 on 5 matching bases. The CDR3 covers 12 residues. Deletions cut 6 bases from V and 7 bases from J, with 10 bases between. Germline V lookup: CDR1 SGHRS, CDR2 YFSETQ. CDR3 in DNA: TGCGCCAGCACCCAAGGAGGCGGGGAGCTGTTTTTT. This gives the protein CASTQGGGELFF.

V is TRBV5-1 and J is TRBJ1-4, with TRBD1 as a possible D gene (5 bases). The CDR3 has 14 residues. Germline assignment: CDR1 SGHRS and CDR2 YFSETQ. Trimming took 4 bases from V and 7 from J, leaving 14 bases between them. The CDR3 protein is CASSLGGWSEKLFF. The CDR3 DNA follows: TGCGCCAGCAGCCTTGGGGGGTGGTCTGAAAAACTGTTTTTT.

J is TRBJ1-4 and V is TRBV29-1; unclear D gene. V gave up 2 bases and J gave up 5 bases, with 6 bases separating them. Germline V gene lookup returns CDR1 SQVTM and CDR2 ANQGSEA. This CDR3 region has 12 residues. The CDR3 nucleotides read TGCAGCGTTGAAATAGAGAATGAAAAACTGTTTTTT. This translates into CSVEIENEKLFF.

The V gene is TRBV7-2, the J gene TRBJ1-1; a weak D match, TRBD1 (6 bases). Germline values: CDR1 SGHTA, CDR2 FQGNSA. The CDR3 spans 15 residues. V was pared by 1 base and J by 5 bases, with 14 bases between. CDR3 sequence (DNA): TGTGCCAGCAGCTTAGTTACAGGGAGAATAACTGAAGCTTTCTTT. Translated, it gives CASSLVTGRITEAFF.